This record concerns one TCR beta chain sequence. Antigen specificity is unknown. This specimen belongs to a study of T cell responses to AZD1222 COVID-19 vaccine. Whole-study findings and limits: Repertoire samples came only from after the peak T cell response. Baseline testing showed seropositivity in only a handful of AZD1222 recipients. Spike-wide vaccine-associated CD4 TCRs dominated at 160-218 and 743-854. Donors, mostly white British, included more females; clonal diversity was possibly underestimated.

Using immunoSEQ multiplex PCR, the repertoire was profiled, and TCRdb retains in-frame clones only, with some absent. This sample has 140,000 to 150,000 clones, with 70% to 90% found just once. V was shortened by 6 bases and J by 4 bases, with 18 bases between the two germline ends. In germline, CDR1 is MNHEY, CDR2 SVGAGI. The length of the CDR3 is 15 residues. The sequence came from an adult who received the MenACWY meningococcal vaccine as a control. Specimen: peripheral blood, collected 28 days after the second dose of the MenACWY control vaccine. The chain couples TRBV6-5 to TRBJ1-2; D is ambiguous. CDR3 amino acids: CASSLSFRNLYGYTF. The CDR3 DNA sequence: TGTGCCAGCAGCCTTTCATTCAGAAACCTCTATGGCTACACCTTC.